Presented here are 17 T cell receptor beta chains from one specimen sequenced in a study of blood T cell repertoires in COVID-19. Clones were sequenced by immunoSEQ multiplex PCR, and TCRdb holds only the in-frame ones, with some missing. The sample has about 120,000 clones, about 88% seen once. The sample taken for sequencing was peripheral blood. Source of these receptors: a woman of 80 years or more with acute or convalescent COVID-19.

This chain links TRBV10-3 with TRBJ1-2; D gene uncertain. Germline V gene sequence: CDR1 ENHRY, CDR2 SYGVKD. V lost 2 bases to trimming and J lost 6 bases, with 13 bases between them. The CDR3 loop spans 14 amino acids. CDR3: CAISEPPYSDGYTF. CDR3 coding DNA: TGTGCCATCAGTGAGCCCCCTTACTCCGATGGCTACACCTTC.

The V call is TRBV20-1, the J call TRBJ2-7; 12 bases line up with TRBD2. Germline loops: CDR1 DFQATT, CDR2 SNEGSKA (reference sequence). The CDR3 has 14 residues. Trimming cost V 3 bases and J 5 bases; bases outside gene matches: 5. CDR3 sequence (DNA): TGCAGTGCTAGTACGACTAGCGGGAGTAACGAGCAGTACTTC. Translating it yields CSASTTSGSNEQYF.

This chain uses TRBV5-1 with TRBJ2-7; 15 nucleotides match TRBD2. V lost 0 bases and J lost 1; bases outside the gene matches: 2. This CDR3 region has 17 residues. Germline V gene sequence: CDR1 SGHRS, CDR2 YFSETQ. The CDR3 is CASSLGGLAGGSYEQYF. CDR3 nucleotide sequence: TGCGCCAGCAGCTTGGGGGGACTAGCGGGAGGATCCTACGAGCAGTACTTC.

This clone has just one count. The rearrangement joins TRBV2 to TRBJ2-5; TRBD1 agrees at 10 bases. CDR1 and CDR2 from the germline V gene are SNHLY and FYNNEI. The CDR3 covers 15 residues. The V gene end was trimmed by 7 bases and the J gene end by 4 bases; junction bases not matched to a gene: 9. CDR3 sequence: CASTRQGAPGETQYF. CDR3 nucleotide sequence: TGTGCCAGCACACGACAGGGGGCGCCGGGAGAGACCCAGTACTTC.

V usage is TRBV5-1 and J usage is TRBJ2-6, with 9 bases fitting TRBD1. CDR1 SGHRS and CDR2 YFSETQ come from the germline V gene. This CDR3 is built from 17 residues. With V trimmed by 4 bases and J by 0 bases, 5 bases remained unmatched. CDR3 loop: CASSRDRGGSGANVLTF. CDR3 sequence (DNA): TGCGCCAGCAGCCGTGACAGGGGGGGCTCTGGGGCCAACGTCCTGACTTTC.

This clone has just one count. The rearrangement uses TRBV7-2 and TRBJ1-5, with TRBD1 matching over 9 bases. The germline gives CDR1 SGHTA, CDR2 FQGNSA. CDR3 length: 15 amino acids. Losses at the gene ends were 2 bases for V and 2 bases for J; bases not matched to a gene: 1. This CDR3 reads CASSLTGGGNQPQHF. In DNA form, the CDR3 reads TGTGCCAGCAGCTTAACAGGGGGCGGCAATCAGCCCCAGCATTTT.

CDR3 sequence (DNA): TGCGCCAGCAGCCAAGCCGTGACAGGCTTTCTGTTTTTT. Its protein product is CASSQAVTGFLFF. The chain employs TRBV4-1 and TRBJ1-4, with a possible D match to TRBD1 (6 bases). Germline-derived CDR1 and CDR2 are MGHRA and YSYEKL. With 1 base removed from V and 14 bases from J, the gap between germline ends came to 14 bases. There are 13 residues in the CDR3.

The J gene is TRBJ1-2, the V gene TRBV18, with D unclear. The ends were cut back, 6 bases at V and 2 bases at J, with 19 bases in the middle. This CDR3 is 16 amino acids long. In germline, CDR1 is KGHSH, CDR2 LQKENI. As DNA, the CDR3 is TGTGCCAGCTCCCTCTTCGGTGAGGCGAGGAACTATGGCTACACCTTC. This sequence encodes CASSLFGEARNYGYTF.

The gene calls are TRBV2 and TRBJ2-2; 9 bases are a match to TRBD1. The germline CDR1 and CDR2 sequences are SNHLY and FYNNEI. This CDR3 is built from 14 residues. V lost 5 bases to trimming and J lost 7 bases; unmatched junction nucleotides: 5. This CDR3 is CASSRDRAIGELFF. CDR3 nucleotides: TGTGCCAGCAGTCGGGACAGGGCGATCGGGGAGCTGTTTTTT.

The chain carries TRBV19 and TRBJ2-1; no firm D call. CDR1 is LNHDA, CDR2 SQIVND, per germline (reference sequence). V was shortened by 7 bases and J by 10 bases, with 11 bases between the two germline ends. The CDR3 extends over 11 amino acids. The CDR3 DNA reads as TGTGCCAGTACCGGGTTCGAAGAGCAGTTCTTC. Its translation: CASTGFEEQFF. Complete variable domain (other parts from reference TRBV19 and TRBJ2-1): DGGITQSPKYLFRKEGQNVTLSCEQNLNHDAMYWYRQDPGQGLRLIYYSQIVNDFQKGDIAEGYSVSREKKESFPLTVTSAQKNPTAFYLCASTGFEEQFFGPGTRLTVL.

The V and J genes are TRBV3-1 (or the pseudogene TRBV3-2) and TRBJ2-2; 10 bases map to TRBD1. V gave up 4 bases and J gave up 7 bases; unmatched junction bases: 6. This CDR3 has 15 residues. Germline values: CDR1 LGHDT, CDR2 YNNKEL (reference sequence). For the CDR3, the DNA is TGTGCCAGCAGCCTTTGGACAGGGGGTGGCGGGGAGCTGTTTTTT. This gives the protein CASSLWTGGGGELFF.

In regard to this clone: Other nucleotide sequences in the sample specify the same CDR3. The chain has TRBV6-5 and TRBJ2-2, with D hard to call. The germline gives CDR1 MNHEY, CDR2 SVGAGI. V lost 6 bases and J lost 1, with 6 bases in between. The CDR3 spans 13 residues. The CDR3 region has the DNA TGTGCCAGCAGGGCGGTGAACACCGGGGAGCTGTTTTTT. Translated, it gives CASRAVNTGELFF.

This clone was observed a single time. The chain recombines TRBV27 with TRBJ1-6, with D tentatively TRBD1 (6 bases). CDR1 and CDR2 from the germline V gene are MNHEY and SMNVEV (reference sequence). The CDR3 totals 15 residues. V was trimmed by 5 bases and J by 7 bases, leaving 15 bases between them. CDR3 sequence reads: CASSREGGVNSPLHF. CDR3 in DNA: TGTGCCAGCAGTCGCGAGGGGGGGGTCAATTCACCCCTCCACTTT.

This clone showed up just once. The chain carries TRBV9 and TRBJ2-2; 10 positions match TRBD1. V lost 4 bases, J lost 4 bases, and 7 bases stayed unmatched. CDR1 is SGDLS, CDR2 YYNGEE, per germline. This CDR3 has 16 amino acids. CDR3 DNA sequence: TGTGCCAGCAGCTTCAGGACAGGGGGGCGCACCGGGGAGCTGTTTTTT. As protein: CASSFRTGGRTGELFF.

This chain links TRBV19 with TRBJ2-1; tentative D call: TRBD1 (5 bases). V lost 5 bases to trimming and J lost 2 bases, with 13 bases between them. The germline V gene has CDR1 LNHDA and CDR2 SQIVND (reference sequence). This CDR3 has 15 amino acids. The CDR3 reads CASSPAWGPYNEQFF. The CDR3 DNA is TGTGCCAGTAGTCCCGCATGGGGCCCCTACAATGAGCAGTTCTTC.

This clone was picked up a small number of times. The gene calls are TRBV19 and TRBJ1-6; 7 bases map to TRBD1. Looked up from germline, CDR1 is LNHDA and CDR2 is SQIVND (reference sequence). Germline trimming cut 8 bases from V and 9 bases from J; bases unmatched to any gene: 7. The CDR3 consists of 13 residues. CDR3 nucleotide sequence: TGTGCCAGTGGAACAGGGGCTGCTTCACCCCTCCACTTT. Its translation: CASGTGAASPLHF.

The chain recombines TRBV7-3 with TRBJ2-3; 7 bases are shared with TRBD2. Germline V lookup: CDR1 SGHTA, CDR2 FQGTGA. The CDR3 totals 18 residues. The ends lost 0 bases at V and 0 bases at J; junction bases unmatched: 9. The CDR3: CASSLTPASGGSTDTQYF. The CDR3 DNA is TGTGCCAGCAGCTTAACCCCCGCTAGCGGAGGTAGCACAGATACGCAGTATTTT. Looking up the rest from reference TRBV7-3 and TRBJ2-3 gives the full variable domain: GAGVSQTPSNKVTEKGKYVELRCDPISGHTALYWYRQSLGQGPEFLIYFQGTGAADDSGLPNDRFFAVRPEGSVSTLKIQRTERGDSAVYLCASSLTPASGGSTDTQYFGPGTRLTVL.